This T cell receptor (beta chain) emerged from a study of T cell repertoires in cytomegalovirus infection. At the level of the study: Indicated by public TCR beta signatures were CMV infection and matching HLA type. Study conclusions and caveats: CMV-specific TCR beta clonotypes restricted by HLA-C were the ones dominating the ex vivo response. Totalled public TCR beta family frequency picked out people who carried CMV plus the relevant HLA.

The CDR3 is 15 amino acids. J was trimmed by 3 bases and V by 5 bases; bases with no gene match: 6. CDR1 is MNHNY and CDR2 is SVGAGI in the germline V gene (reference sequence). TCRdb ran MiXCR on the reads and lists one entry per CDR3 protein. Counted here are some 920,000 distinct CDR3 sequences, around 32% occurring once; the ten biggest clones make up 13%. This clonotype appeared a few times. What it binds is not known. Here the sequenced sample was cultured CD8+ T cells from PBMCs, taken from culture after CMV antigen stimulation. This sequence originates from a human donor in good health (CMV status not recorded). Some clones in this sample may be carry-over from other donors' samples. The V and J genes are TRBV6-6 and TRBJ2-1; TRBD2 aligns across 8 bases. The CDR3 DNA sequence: TGTGCCAGCAGTCTTAGCGGGGACTTCTACAATGAGCAGTTCTTC. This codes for CASSLSGDFYNEQFF.